This TCR beta chain was sequenced in a study of OX40 agonist ivuxolimab in advanced cancers. Sequencing used immunoSEQ multiplex PCR; TCRdb keeps in-frame clones, though not all of them. The sample lists some 82,000 clones, approximately 95% occurring once. Germline V gene lookup returns CDR1 LNHDA and CDR2 SQIVND (reference sequence). This CDR3 comprises 13 residues. V gave up 2 bases and J gave up 8 bases, with 10 bases separating them. The V and J genes are TRBV19 and TRBJ2-1; D possibly corresponds to TRBD1 (5 bases). This TCR came from an adult with an advanced solid tumor such as melanoma, head and neck, liver or kidney cancer. The material was CD4+ or CD8+ T cells sorted from blood, obtained in a trial of the OX40 agonist ivuxolimab. CDR3 loop: CASSITGVDEQFF. The CDR3 region has the DNA TGTGCCAGTAGTATAACAGGAGTGGATGAGCAGTTCTTC.